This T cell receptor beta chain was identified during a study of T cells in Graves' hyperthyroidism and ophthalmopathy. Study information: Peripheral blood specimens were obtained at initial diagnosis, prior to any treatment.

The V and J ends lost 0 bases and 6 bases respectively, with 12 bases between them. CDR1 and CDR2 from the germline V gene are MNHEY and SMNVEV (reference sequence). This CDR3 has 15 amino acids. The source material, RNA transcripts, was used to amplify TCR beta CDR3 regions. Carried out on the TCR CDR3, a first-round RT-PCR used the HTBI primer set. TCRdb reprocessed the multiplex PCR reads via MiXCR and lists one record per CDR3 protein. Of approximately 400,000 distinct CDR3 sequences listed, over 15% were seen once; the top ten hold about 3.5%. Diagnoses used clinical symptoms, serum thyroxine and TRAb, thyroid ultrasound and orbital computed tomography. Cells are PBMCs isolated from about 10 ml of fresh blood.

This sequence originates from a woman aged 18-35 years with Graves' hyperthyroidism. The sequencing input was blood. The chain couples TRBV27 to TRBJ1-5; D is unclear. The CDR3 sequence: CASSLSGGPGQPQHF. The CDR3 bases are TGTGCCAGCAGTTTATCGGGAGGTCCAGGTCAGCCCCAGCATTTT.